A selection of T cell receptor beta chains follows, all from one sample in a study of OX40 agonist ivuxolimab in advanced cancers. This table comes from immunoSEQ multiplex PCR, and its TCRdb copy is limited to in-frame clones, with some not included. The sample holds 60,000 to 65,000 clones, roughly 90% seen once. Sequenced here: CD4+ or CD8+ T cells sorted from blood, sampled in a trial of the OX40 agonist ivuxolimab. The receptors here all came from an adult with an advanced solid tumor such as melanoma, head and neck, liver or kidney cancer. CDR3s include the opening cysteine and the closing phenylalanine or tryptophan. The D gene is left open where the match is weak. A row's size may be missing; if present it is once, few, many or a size class.

NA,NA,TRBV29-1,TRBJ2-7,CSARTRHFGADYEQYF,TGCAGCGCCAGGACGAGACATTTCGGGGCGGACTACGAGCAGTACTTC
NA,TRBD1,TRBV7-2,TRBJ1-4,CASSLAPGQTFGEKLFF,TGTGCCAGCAGCTTAGCCCCGGGACAGACGTTTGGTGAAAAACTGTTTTTT
once,TRBD1,TRBV19,TRBJ1-2,CASMRTGERFYGYTF,TGTGCCAGTATGAGGACAGGGGAAAGATTTTATGGCTACACCTTC
NA,TRBD2,TRBV7-9,TRBJ2-7,CASSLELAGGGEQYF,TGTGCCAGCAGCTTAGAGCTAGCGGGAGGTGGCGAGCAGTACTTC
NA,TRBD2,TRBV27,TRBJ2-3,CASSKGLAGTDTQYF,TGTGCCAGCAGTAAAGGACTAGCGGGCACAGATACGCAGTATTTT
NA,TRBD2,TRBV6-5,TRBJ2-3,CASRGTIQTDTQYF,TGTGCCAGCAGGGGGACTATACAAACAGATACGCAGTATTTT
NA,NA,TRBV25-1,TRBJ2-3,CATQWLDTQYF,TGTGCCACCCAGTGGTTGGATACGCAGTATTTT
NA,NA,TRBV7-9,TRBJ1-1,CASSRGLEAFF,TGTGCCAGCAGCCGAGGACTGGAAGCTTTCTTT
NA,NA,TRBV10-1,TRBJ2-3,CASSEGEPDTQYF,TGCGCCAGCTCAGAGGGGGAGCCGGATACGCAGTATTTT
NA,TRBD2,TRBV7-9,TRBJ2-2,CASSRVGIIAGVNTGELFF,TGTGCCAGCAGCCGCGTCGGGATAATAGCGGGAGTAAACACCGGGGAGCTGTTTTTT
NA,TRBD1,TRBV28,TRBJ2-3,CASSLWTGNTDTQYF,TGTGCCAGCAGTCTGTGGACAGGAAACACAGATACGCAGTATTTT
NA,NA,TRBV27,TRBJ1-5,CASSLSGWNQPQHF,TGTGCCAGCAGTTTATCGGGGTGGAATCAGCCCCAGCATTTT
NA,NA,TRBV11-2,TRBJ2-7,CASSLWYEQYF,TGTGCCAGCAGCCTCTGGTACGAGCAGTACTTC
NA,NA,TRBV2,TRBJ1-5,CASSESVSNQPQHF,TGTGCCAGCAGTGAATCAGTTAGCAATCAGCCCCAGCATTTT
NA,NA,TRBV19,TRBJ2-4,CASSAGGIAKNIQYF,TGTGCCAGTAGTGCAGGGGGGATAGCCAAAAACATTCAGTACTTC
NA,NA,TRBV9,TRBJ2-1,CASSVVSGDNEQFF,TGTGCCAGCAGCGTCGTGAGTGGAGACAATGAGCAGTTCTTC
NA,NA,TRBV7-4,TRBJ1-3,CASSLALGGGLYCDTIYF,TGTGCCAGCAGCTTAGCGCTAGGTGGCGGACTGTATTGTGACACCATATATTTT
NA,TRBD2,TRBV14,TRBJ2-2,CASSQIPGLAGAGELFF,TGTGCCAGCAGCCAGATACCGGGACTAGCGGGAGCCGGGGAGCTGTTTTTT
NA,TRBD1,TRBV4-1,TRBJ1-4,CASSLHGQATNEKLFF,TGCGCCAGCAGCCTACACGGACAGGCGACTAATGAAAAACTGTTTTTT
NA,TRBD2,TRBV4-1,TRBJ2-1,CASSRPGDGRRINEQFF,TGCGCCAGCAGCCGCCCGGGGGACGGGAGGCGGATCAATGAGCAGTTCTTC
NA,NA,TRBV18,TRBJ2-2,CASSPGQWGTGELFF,TGTGCCAGCTCACCGGGACAATGGGGCACCGGGGAGCTGTTTTTT
NA,NA,TRBV7-9,TRBJ1-1,CASSPGDTEAFF,TGTGCCAGCAGCCCCGGGGACACTGAAGCTTTCTTT
NA,TRBD1,TRBV6-5,TRBJ2-1,CASSYSTGIGHEQFF,TGTGCCAGCAGTTACTCGACAGGGATTGGGCATGAGCAGTTCTTC
NA,TRBD2,TRBV18,TRBJ2-1,CASSPIAGADYNEQFF,TGTGCCAGCTCACCCATAGCGGGAGCCGACTACAATGAGCAGTTCTTC
NA,TRBD2,TRBV5-1,TRBJ2-1,CASSFLAGGPDEQFF,TGCGCCAGCAGCTTTCTAGCGGGAGGGCCCGATGAGCAGTTCTTC
few,NA,TRBV27,TRBJ2-6,CASSPYSGTSGANVLTF,TGTGCCAGCAGTCCTTACTCGGGGACCTCTGGGGCCAACGTCCTGACTTTC
NA,NA,TRBV7-9,TRBJ1-1,CASTPGGLGTEAFF,TGTGCCAGCACCCCGGGGGGGCTGGGCACTGAAGCTTTCTTT
NA,NA,TRBV28,TRBJ1-5,CASRRQGSNQPQHF,TGTGCCAGCAGACGGCAGGGAAGCAATCAGCCCCAGCATTTT
NA,TRBD2,TRBV19,TRBJ2-3,CASSIGRGGDTQYF,TGTGCCAGTAGTATTGGCCGGGGGGGAGATACGCAGTATTTT
NA,NA,TRBV5-1,TRBJ2-7,CASSPATGTSYEQYF,TGCGCCAGCAGCCCTGCGACAGGCACCTCCTACGAGCAGTACTTC
once,TRBD1,TRBV6-5,TRBJ1-5,CASSYDRGRGPQHF,TGTGCCAGCAGTTACGACAGGGGAAGGGGGCCCCAGCATTTT
NA,NA,TRBV30,TRBJ2-3,CAWSDSGLSTDTQYF,TGTGCCTGGAGTGATTCGGGGCTTAGCACAGATACGCAGTATTTT
NA,TRBD1,TRBV6-5,TRBJ2-7,CASSGWTGPYEQYF,TGTGCCAGCAGTGGGTGGACAGGGCCCTACGAGCAGTACTTC
NA,NA,TRBV11-2,TRBJ2-1,CASSSGLSSYNEQFF,TGTGCCAGCAGTTCTGGCCTAAGCTCCTACAATGAGCAGTTCTTC
few,NA,TRBV4-1,TRBJ2-7,CASSQLLSLSSYEQYF,TGCGCCAGCAGCCAGCTTTTAAGCCTTAGCTCCTACGAGCAGTACTTC